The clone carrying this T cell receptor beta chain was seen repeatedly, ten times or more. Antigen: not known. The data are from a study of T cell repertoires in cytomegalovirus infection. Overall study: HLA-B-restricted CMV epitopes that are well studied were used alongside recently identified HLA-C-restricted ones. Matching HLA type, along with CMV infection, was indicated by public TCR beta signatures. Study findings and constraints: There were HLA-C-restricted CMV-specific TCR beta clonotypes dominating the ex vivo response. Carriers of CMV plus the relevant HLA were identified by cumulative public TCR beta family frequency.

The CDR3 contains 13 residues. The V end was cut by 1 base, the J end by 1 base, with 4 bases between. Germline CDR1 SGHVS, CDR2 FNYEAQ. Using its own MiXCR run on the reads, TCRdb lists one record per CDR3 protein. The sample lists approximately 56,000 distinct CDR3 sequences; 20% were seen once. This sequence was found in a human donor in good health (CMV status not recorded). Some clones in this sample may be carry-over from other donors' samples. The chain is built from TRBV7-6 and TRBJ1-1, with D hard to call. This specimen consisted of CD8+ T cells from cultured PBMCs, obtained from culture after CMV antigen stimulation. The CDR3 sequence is CASSLGENTEAFF. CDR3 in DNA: TGTGCCAGCAGCTTAGGGGAGAACACTGAAGCTTTCTTT.